This is a list of T cell receptor beta chains from one sample in a study of cytomegalovirus exposure and HLA in healthy donors. The data were produced by immunoSEQ multiplex PCR, yet TCRdb's version contains in-frame clones alone and is incomplete. Its table records about 88,000 clones. Specimen: PBMCs. All receptors derive from a girl between 10 and 17 years old in good health and CMV-seropositive. Each CDR3 is given with its conserved first and last residue. Fields, in order: J gene, V gene, CDR3 protein.

TRBJ1-1 | TRBV9 | CASTDGTEAFF
TRBJ2-7 | TRBV7-2 | CASSYYRLPYEQYF
TRBJ2-1 | TRBV4-1 | CASSQGRGAAGEQFF
TRBJ1-2 | TRBV6-5 | CASSYGRVRDGYTF
TRBJ1-2 | TRBV5-6 | CASQAGTVGYTF
TRBJ2-7 | TRBV5-1 | CASSLAGGGGSYEQYF
TRBJ1-2 | TRBV19 | CASSTQGQGNYGYTF
TRBJ1-2 | TRBV5-4 | CASSLVGQGAEGYTF
TRBJ1-6 | TRBV9 | CASSVTGAYNSPLHF
TRBJ2-5 | TRBV25-1 | CASSARGPQETQYF
TRBJ1-6 | TRBV30 | CAWLERGLSPLHF
TRBJ1-6 | TRBV18 | CASSPDQGIYSPLHF
TRBJ1-5 | TRBV28 | CASRKQGFQPQHF
TRBJ1-2 | TRBV5-6 | CASSRTGAYGYTF
TRBJ2-7 | TRBV4-1 | CASSPWGDSAYEQYF
TRBJ2-3 | TRBV9 | CASSVGGGLGGDTQYF
TRBJ1-5 | TRBV7-9 | CASSLEAGGNQPQHF
TRBJ2-7 | TRBV7-2 | CASSLTPGQGYEQYF
TRBJ2-1 | TRBV7-9 | CASSRDRGSDNEQFF
TRBJ1-2 | TRBV9 | CASSEGGVYENGYTF
TRBJ1-2 | TRBV5-6 | CASSLGTGYYGYTF
TRBJ2-5 | TRBV19 | CASSIELGLAGETQYF
TRBJ1-4 | TRBV20-1 | CSARGQEKLFF
TRBJ2-7 | TRBV5-4 | CASSLVGQEPYEQYF
TRBJ2-7 | TRBV5-1 | CASSPGSGGYEQYF
TRBJ1-6 | TRBV6-5 | CASRTTGGSDSPLHF
TRBJ1-3 | TRBV6-5 | CASRPGQLSGNTIYF
TRBJ2-1 | TRBV5-1 | CASSATSGGGNEQFF
TRBJ2-7 | TRBV9 | CASSVALQNDEQYF
TRBJ2-6 | TRBV4-3 | CASSQDLTFSSSGANVLTF
TRBJ1-2 | TRBV5-1 | CASSLSQGAGGYTF
TRBJ2-1 | TRBV7-9 | CASSSDRVRVF
TRBJ1-1 | TRBV5-8 | CASSFGGVLVRTEAFF
TRBJ1-6 | TRBV6-5 | CASSYGQGYNSPLHF
TRBJ2-5 | TRBV5-6 | CASSLGTGNVETQYF
TRBJ1-2 | TRBV10-1 | CASSTGNYGYTF
TRBJ2-1 | TRBV7-9 | CTSSLFGGGGVSEQFF
TRBJ1-6 | TRBV2 | CASSDRGPLHF
TRBJ2-1 | TRBV9 | CASSPRIGTEYNEQFF
TRBJ1-6 | TRBV5-4 | CASSLEGLFSPLHF
TRBJ2-2 | TRBV4-1 | CASSPAGFPNTGELFF
TRBJ1-3 | TRBV6-1 | CASLPQGSGYTIYF
TRBJ2-2 | TRBV7-2 | CASRQEGGELFF
TRBJ2-3 | TRBV15 | CATSRQSGGGDTQYF
TRBJ1-1 | TRBV7-3 | CASSPTGVNMNTEAFF
TRBJ1-6 | TRBV6-1 | CASTDPQGYNSPLHF
TRBJ2-7 | TRBV27 | CASSTLQQGNAYEQYF
TRBJ2-3 | TRBV11-3 | CASSSDSTSTDTQYF
TRBJ1-1 | TRBV4-3 | CASSQDQGTEAFF
TRBJ1-6 | TRBV5-5 | CASRPGQGHYNSPLHF